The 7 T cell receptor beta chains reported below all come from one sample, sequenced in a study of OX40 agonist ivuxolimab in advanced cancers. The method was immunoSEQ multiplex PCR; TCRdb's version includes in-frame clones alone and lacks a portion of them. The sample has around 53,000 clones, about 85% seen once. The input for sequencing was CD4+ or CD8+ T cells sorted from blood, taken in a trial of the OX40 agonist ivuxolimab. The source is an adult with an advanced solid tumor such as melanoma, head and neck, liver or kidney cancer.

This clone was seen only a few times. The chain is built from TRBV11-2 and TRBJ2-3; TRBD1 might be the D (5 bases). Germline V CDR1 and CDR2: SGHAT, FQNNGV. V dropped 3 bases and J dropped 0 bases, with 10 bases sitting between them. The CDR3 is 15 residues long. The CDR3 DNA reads TGTGCCAGCAGCTTTAGTAGGGGTAGCACAGATACGCAGTATTTT. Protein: CASSFSRGSTDTQYF.

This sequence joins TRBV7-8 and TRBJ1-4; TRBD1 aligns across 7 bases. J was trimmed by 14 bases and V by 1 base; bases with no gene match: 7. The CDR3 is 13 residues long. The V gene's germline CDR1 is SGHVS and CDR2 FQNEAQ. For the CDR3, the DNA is TGTGCCAGCAGCTTAGACAGGGGAAAACTGCTGTTTTTT. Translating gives CASSLDRGKLLFF.

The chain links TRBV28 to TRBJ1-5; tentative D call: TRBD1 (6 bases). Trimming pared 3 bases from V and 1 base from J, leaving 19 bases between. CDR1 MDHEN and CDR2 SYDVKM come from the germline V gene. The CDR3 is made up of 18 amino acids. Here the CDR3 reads CASSLGRTVGLSNQPQHF. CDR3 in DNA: TGTGCCAGCAGTTTGGGGCGGACAGTGGGTTTGAGCAATCAGCCCCAGCATTTT.

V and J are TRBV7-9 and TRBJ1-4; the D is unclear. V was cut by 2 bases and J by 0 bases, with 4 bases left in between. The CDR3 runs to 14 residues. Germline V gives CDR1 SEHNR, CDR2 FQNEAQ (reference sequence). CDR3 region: CASSLNPTNEKLFF. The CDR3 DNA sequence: TGTGCCAGCAGCTTAAATCCAACTAATGAAAAACTGTTTTTT.

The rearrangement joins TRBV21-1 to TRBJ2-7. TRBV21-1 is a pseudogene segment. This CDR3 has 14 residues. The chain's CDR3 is CASSNSGRFYEQYV. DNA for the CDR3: TGTGCCAGCAGCAATTCCGGACGGTTCTACGAGCAGTACGTC.

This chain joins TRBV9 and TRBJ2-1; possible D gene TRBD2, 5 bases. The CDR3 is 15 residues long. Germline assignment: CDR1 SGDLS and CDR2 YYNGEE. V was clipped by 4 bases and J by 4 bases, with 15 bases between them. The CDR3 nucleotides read TGTGCCAGCAGCAATAGTGGCGGGCTATACAATGAGCAGTTCTTC. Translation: CASSNSGGLYNEQFF.

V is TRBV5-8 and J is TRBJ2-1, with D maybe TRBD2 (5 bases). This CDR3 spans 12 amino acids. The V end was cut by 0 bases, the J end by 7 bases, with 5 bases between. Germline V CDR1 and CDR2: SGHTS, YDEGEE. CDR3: CASSLGGNEQFF. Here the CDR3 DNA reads TGTGCCAGCAGCTTGGGAGGGAATGAGCAGTTCTTC.